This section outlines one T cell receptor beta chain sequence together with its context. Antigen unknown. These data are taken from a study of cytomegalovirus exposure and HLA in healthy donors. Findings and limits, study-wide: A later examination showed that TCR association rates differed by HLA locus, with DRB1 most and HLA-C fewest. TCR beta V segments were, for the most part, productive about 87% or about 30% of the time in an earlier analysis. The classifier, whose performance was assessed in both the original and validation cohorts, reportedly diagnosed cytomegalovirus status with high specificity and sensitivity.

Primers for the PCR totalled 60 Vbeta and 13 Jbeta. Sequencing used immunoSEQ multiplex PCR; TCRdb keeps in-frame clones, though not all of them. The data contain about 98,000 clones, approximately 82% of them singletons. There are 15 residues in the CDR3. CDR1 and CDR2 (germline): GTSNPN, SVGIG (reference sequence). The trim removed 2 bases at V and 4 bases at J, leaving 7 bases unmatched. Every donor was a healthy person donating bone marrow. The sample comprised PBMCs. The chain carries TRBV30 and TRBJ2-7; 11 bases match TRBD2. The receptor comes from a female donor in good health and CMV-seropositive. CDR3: CAWSPGLAGSYEQYF. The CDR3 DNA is TGTGCCTGGAGTCCAGGACTAGCGGGCTCATACGAGCAGTACTTC.